This T cell receptor beta chain was recovered during a study of blood T cell repertoires in COVID-19 (dated by TCRdb to 2020 to 2022). Context from the whole study: Samples from collaborators originated in the United States, Italy and Spain and spanned both the acute and convalescent phases of COVID-19. A de-identified subject ID, COVID-19 status, age in years and sex were almost always included in the sample metadata. The prospective study material was composed of cDNA or gDNA derived from T cells, B-cell-depleted T cells, or PBMCs. A freely available public database, intended as a resource for researchers studying the immune response to SARS-CoV-2, is where the repertoires were released. Where HLA class I and class II types were available, the types were taken from metadata supplied by the sample provider, not from assay-based typing. Subjects who had been exposed to COVID-19, were actively infected with it, or had recovered from it provided the deeply sampled blood TCRbeta repertoires that made up the dataset. Samples came from the ongoing ImmuneRACE study (first 160 participants) plus 1,254 subjects from 6 global collaborators.

CDR3 length: 16 amino acids, cysteine to phenylalanine. CDR3 DNA is the only sequence kept; it has 48 bases, read in frame from the first base. CDR1 and CDR2, per the germline V gene, are SGHRS and YFSETQ. The junction shows trimming of 2 bases on V and 7 bases on J, and the gene matches do not reach 11 bases of it. About this clone itself: Its antigen is unknown. Per-nucleotide qualities are absent, and no much larger clonotype sits a single base away.

The immunoSEQ Assay, a bias-controlled multiplex PCR, was used to amplify TCRbeta CDR3 regions from genomic DNA. The published analysis was carried out like this. Within the assay, amplification of reference gene primers was used to estimate how many nucleated cells each sample contained. To quantify the absolute abundance of each unique TCRbeta CDR3 rearrangement, sequence reads were collapsed and filtered. For each sample, productive Simpson clonality was calculated as the square root of Simpson's diversity index over productive rearrangements. Imported from immuneACCESS, the table was reduced by TCRdb to in-frame sequences with V and J called. These copies leave out some clones; in studies compared against another copy, an unresolved V gene accounts for under half, and the cause of the remainder is not known. V and J calls and clone size are copied from that table; D and trimming were computed from the DNA. The sample data list a few hundred thousand clones, and approximately 82% of these were observed just once. Together, the top ten hold 1.2% to 1.5% of the sample.

A second Seattle source provided samples from volunteer blood donors who had recovered from COVID-19. The collaborating institutions used their own protocols to collect whole blood in K2EDTA tubes. For TCRbeta analysis, collaborators shipped samples in one of three forms: frozen whole blood, isolated PBMCs, or DNA extracted from either of those sample types. General findings and caveats noted by the study authors: Clinical and demographic metadata were provided uncurated, with the amount varying by source and participant.

The rearrangement joined TRBV5-1 to TRBJ2-7, with 11 bases aligning to TRBD2. Material: peripheral blood. The sequence was obtained from a woman aged 40 to 50 who had recovered from COVID-19. The sequence in DNA is TGCGCCAGCAGCTTAATCGGGACTAGCGGAGGTTTGGAGCAGTACTTC. Translated, it reads CASSLIGTSGGLEQYF.